These 22 T cell receptor beta chains share one sample of origin, sequenced in a study of blood T cell repertoires in COVID-19. Measured with immunoSEQ multiplex PCR; TCRdb has only the in-frame clones, and not every one. This table has 100,000 to 150,000 clones, around nine tenths appearing once. Source material: peripheral blood. The receptors stem from an elderly woman with acute or convalescent COVID-19.

The J gene is TRBJ2-7, the V gene TRBV7-9, with 9 bases matching TRBD2. Unmatched junction bases numbered 2, after V lost 0 bases and J lost 5 bases. This CDR3 region has 14 residues. Germline-derived CDR1 and CDR2 are SEHNR and FQNEAQ (reference sequence). The CDR3 DNA reads as TGTGCCAGCAGCTTAGCCGGGACTAGCAACGAGCAGTACTTC. It codes for CASSLAGTSNEQYF.

This rearrangement joins TRBV10-3 to TRBJ1-2; D unclear. In germline, CDR1 is ENHRY, CDR2 SYGVKD. V was shortened by 3 bases and J by 0 bases, with 8 bases between the two germline ends. The length of the CDR3 is 14 residues. The CDR3 loop is CAISDGSANYGYTF. The CDR3 coding sequence is TGTGCCATCAGTGACGGGTCGGCTAACTATGGCTACACCTTC.

The chain employs TRBV7-7 and TRBJ1-2; TRBD1 might be the D (6 bases). V lost 6 bases to trimming and J lost 0 bases, with 17 bases between them. Germline CDR1 and CDR2: SSHAT and FNYEAQ (reference sequence). The CDR3 consists of 16 residues. This CDR3 reads CASSMDSRKANYGYTF. The CDR3 region has the DNA TGTGCCAGCAGTATGGACAGTAGAAAAGCTAACTATGGCTACACCTTC.

The chain is built from TRBV6-5 and TRBJ1-2, with D possibly TRBD1 on 5 matching bases. Germline assignment: CDR1 MNHEY and CDR2 SVGAGI. V was pared by 4 bases and J by 7 bases, with 19 bases between. The length of the CDR3 is 15 residues. DNA for the CDR3: TGTGCCAGCAGTTCCAGACAGTCAGGTAGCCGTGGCTACACCTTC. This codes for CASSSRQSGSRGYTF.

The J gene is TRBJ1-1, the V gene TRBV6-6; D perhaps matches TRBD1 (6 bases). CDR3 length: 15 amino acids. Trimming removed 2 bases at V and 6 bases at J, with 16 bases between. CDR1 MNHNY and CDR2 SVGAGI come from the germline V gene (reference sequence). The CDR3: CASSYPHREGAEAFF. The CDR3 region has the DNA TGTGCCAGCAGTTACCCCCACAGGGAGGGAGCTGAAGCTTTCTTT.

With regard to this clone: Other DNA sequences within the sample encode an identical CDR3. The chain employs TRBV12-3 or TRBV12-4 and TRBJ1-1; TRBD1 matches at 8 bases. The CDR3 is 13 amino acids. The trim removed 5 bases at V and 5 bases at J, leaving 4 bases unmatched. This CDR3 is CASSLTGATEAFF. The CDR3 DNA follows: TGTGCCAGCAGTCTGACAGGGGCGACTGAAGCTTTCTTT.

The chain employs TRBV6-5 and TRBJ1-1, with TRBD1 matching 7 bases. V gave up 2 bases and J gave up 3 bases; unmatched junction bases: 0. This CDR3 has 13 amino acids. Looked up from germline, CDR1 is MNHEY and CDR2 is SVGAGI. The CDR3 spells CASSYGQDTEAFF. As DNA, the CDR3 is TGTGCCAGCAGTTACGGACAGGACACTGAAGCTTTCTTT.

The rearrangement joins TRBV7-9 to TRBJ2-5, with D perhaps matching TRBD1 (5 bases). This CDR3 has 11 amino acids. Germline values: CDR1 SEHNR, CDR2 FQNEAQ (reference sequence). The ends were cut back, 4 bases at V and 9 bases at J, with 9 bases in the middle. The CDR3 spells CASSSARAQYF. The DNA of the CDR3 is TGTGCCAGCAGCTCCGCCAGGGCCCAGTACTTC. Drawing the rest from reference TRBV7-9 and TRBJ2-5, the complete variable domain is DTGVSQNPRHKITKRGQNVTFRCDPISEHNRLYWYRQTLGQGPEFLTYFQNEAQLEKSRLLSDRFSAERPKGSFSTLEIQRTEQGDSAMYLCASSSARAQYFGPGTRLLVL.

The chain uses TRBV24-1 and TRBJ2-1; 10 positions agree with TRBD2. This CDR3 has 16 amino acids. The germline gives CDR1 KGHDR, CDR2 SFDVKD. Germline trimming cut 2 bases from V and 2 bases from J; bases unmatched to any gene: 2. CDR3 DNA: TGTGCCACCAGTGATTCAGCGGGAGGGGCCTACAATGAGCAGTTCTTC. The encoded protein is CATSDSAGGAYNEQFF.

This chain connects TRBV5-6 to TRBJ1-3, with 7 bases matching TRBD1. The CDR3 has 16 amino acids. Germline CDR1 SGHDT, CDR2 YYEEEE. With 4 bases clipped from V and 3 bases from J, the junction kept 10 bases outside the gene matches. The DNA of the CDR3 is TGTGCCAGCAGCCCCCTGACAGGGATCGGTGGAAACACCATATATTTT. Protein sequence: CASSPLTGIGGNTIYF. Full variable domain (outside the CDR3, taken from reference TRBV5-6 and TRBJ1-3): DAGVTQSPTHLIKTRGQQVTLRCSPKSGHDTVSWYQQALGQGPQFIFQYYEEEERQRGNFPDRFSGHQFPNYSSELNVNALLLGDSALYLCASSPLTGIGGNTIYFGEGSWLTVV.

This chain joins TRBV27 and TRBJ2-6, with a tentative D call TRBD1 (6 bases). CDR1 and CDR2 from the germline V gene are MNHEY and SMNVEV (reference sequence). The V and J ends lost 4 bases and 2 bases respectively, with 6 bases between them. There are 14 residues in the CDR3. The CDR3 DNA sequence: TGTGCCAGCAGTTCAGGGGCTGGGGCCAACGTCCTGACTTTC. Protein sequence: CASSSGAGANVLTF.

This chain uses TRBV5-1 with TRBJ2-7, with D perhaps TRBD2 (6 bases). Trimming shortened V by 3 bases and J by 0 bases, and 16 bases separated the two germline ends. The CDR3 has 16 residues. Germline V gene sequence: CDR1 SGHRS, CDR2 YFSETQ. CDR3 region: CASSSPGRESSYEQYF. The CDR3 coding sequence is TGCGCCAGCAGCTCCCCCGGCCGGGAGAGCTCCTACGAGCAGTACTTC.

This rearrangement joins TRBV7-2 to TRBJ2-6; D is ambiguous. Between the trimmed V and J ends, which lost 5 bases and 4 bases, there was a span of 12 bases. Germline-derived CDR1 and CDR2 are SGHTA and FQGNSA. CDR3 size: 15 residues. DNA of the CDR3: TGTGCCAGCAGCCCCCGTTTCGCGGGGGCCAACGTCCTGACTTTC. This sequence encodes CASSPRFAGANVLTF.

V gene TRBV24-1 combines with J gene TRBJ1-5; 9 bases fit TRBD1. Germline V gene lookup returns CDR1 KGHDR and CDR2 SFDVKD. The CDR3 totals 12 residues. J gave up 4 bases and V 12 bases, and 3 bases lay outside the gene matches. In DNA form, the CDR3 reads TGTGCCGCGGGACAGGGAAATCAGCCCCAGCATTTT. This sequence encodes CAAGQGNQPQHF.

This clone occurred a few times. This chain uses TRBV7-8 with TRBJ2-7; D uncertain. The CDR3 length is 13 residues. CDR1 is SGHVS, CDR2 FQNEAQ, per germline. Trimming took 3 bases from V and 1 from J, leaving 7 bases between them. The CDR3 DNA sequence: TGTGCCAGCAGCTTCGGCGGTTCCTACGAGCAGTACTTC. As protein: CASSFGGSYEQYF.

The chain uses TRBV5-6 and TRBJ1-5, with 10 bases that match TRBD1. Unmatched junction bases numbered 3, after V lost 4 bases and J lost 5 bases. CDR3 length: 14 amino acids. Germline lookup yields CDR1 SGHDT and CDR2 YYEEEE. The CDR3, as DNA: TGTGCCAGCAGCCTGGGACAGGGGTATCAGCCCCAGCATTTT. This sequence encodes CASSLGQGYQPQHF.

The rearrangement uses TRBV19 and TRBJ2-3; possible D gene TRBD1, 6 bases. Trimming removed 8 bases from V and 3 bases from J, with 15 bases in between. The germline CDR1 and CDR2 sequences are LNHDA and SQIVND (reference sequence). The CDR3 spans 14 residues. CDR3 DNA: TGTGCCAGTTCACAGGGCATGGGGACAGATACGCAGTATTTT. Translating gives CASSQGMGTDTQYF.

The chain recombines TRBV5-1 with TRBJ2-1; TRBD2 agrees at 12 bases. Trimming removed 0 bases from V and 8 bases from J; junction bases left unmatched: 6. CDR1 SGHRS and CDR2 YFSETQ come from the germline V gene. The CDR3 is made up of 16 amino acids. The CDR3 here is CASSLATSGSWDEQFF. In nucleotides, the CDR3 is TGCGCCAGCAGCTTGGCGACTAGCGGGAGCTGGGATGAGCAGTTCTTC.

The chain links TRBV5-4 to TRBJ1-6; the D gene is possibly TRBD1 (5 bases). The CDR3 runs to 16 residues. Germline assignment: CDR1 SGHNT and CDR2 YYREEE (reference sequence). V was clipped by 0 bases and J by 7 bases, with 14 bases between them. The CDR3 DNA reads as TGTGCCAGCAGCTTGGAGCCGGCAGGGCCAAATTCACCCCTCCACTTT. Translating gives CASSLEPAGPNSPLHF.

The gene calls are TRBV4-2 and TRBJ2-5, with 7 nucleotides matching TRBD2. Looked up from germline, CDR1 is LGHNA and CDR2 is YNFKEQ. V was clipped by 1 base and J by 5 bases; unmatched bases: 10. This CDR3 spans 16 amino acids. CDR3 in DNA: TGTGCCAGCAGCCAAGTCGGTGGGAGAGCGGGGGAGACCCAGTACTTC. Translating gives CASSQVGGRAGETQYF.

CDR3 region: CASSQGTGRQPQHF. In DNA, the CDR3 is TGTGCCAGCAGCCAAGGGACAGGGCGGCAGCCCCAGCATTTT. The chain is built from TRBV3-1 (or the pseudogene TRBV3-2) and TRBJ1-5, with 8 bases identical to TRBD1. This CDR3 is 14 amino acids long. V lost 1 base to trimming and J lost 7 bases; unmatched junction nucleotides: 3. Germline V gene data show CDR1 as LGHDT and CDR2 as YNNKEL (reference sequence).

The rearrangement uses TRBV24-1 and TRBJ1-5; 8 nucleotides match TRBD1. The CDR3 spans 17 residues. V was pared by 3 bases and J by 2 bases, with 8 bases of the junction left unmatched. In germline, CDR1 is KGHDR, CDR2 SFDVKD. CDR3 sequence reads: CATSDRTGMEGNQPQHF. Here the CDR3 DNA reads TGTGCCACCAGTGATCGGACAGGGATGGAGGGCAATCAGCCCCAGCATTTT.